The T cell receptor (beta chain) described here comes from a study of blood T cell repertoires in COVID-19. The overall study: Sample material is recorded as cDNA or gDNA derived from T cells, B-cell-depleted T cells, or PBMCs.

TCRdb's copy holds only in-frame clones and misses some; the assay was immunoSEQ multiplex PCR. The sample carries some 120,000 clones, about 88% recorded once. This TCR came from a man between 50 and 59 years old with active COVID-19. Sequenced input: peripheral blood.

CDR3 nucleotide sequence: TGTGCCAGCAGCTTAGGGGGAGGGGGACTTAGCAATCAGCCCCAGCATTTT. It codes for CASSLGGGGLSNQPQHF. The chain couples TRBV7-6 to TRBJ1-5, with D perhaps TRBD1 (6 bases). Trimming pared 1 base from V and 0 bases from J, leaving 13 bases between. Germline V gene sequence: CDR1 SGHVS, CDR2 FNYEAQ. CDR3 size: 17 residues. Full variable domain (missing parts from reference TRBV7-6 and TRBJ1-5): GAGVSQSPRYKVTKRGQDVALRCDPISGHVSLYWYRQALGQGPEFLTYFNYEAQQDKSGLPNDRFSAERPEGSISTLTIQRTEQRDSAMYRCASSLGGGGLSNQPQHFGDGTRLSIL.